This T cell receptor (beta chain) was obtained from a study of blood T cell repertoires in COVID-19. The V gene's germline CDR1 is MNHEY and CDR2 SMNVEV (reference sequence). Trimming stripped 0 bases from V and 5 bases from J, with 13 bases between. This CDR3 spans 15 amino acids. Clones were sequenced by immunoSEQ multiplex PCR, and TCRdb holds only the in-frame ones, with some missing. The sample includes about 58,000 clones, around 84% of them seen just once. This sequence joins TRBV27 and TRBJ1-2; no clear D. The origin of this receptor is a human donor with active COVID-19. The donor label of this sample is uncertain. The specimen was peripheral blood. DNA of the CDR3: TGTGCCAGCAGTTTATCTCGGGGTACTACTTATGGCTACACCTTC. This encodes CASSLSRGTTYGYTF.